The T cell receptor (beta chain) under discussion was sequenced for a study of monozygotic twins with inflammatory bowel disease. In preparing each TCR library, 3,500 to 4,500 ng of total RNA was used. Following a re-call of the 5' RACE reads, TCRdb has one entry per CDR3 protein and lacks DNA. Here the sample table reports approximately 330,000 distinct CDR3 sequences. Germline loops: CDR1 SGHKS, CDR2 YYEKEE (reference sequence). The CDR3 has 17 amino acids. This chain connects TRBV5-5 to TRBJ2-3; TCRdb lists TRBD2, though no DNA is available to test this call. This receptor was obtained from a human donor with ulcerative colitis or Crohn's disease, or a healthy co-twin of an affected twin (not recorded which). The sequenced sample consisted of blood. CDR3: CASSRGLAGGPDHTQYF.